The present T cell receptor beta chain was sequenced within a study of cytomegalovirus exposure and HLA in healthy donors. Study-wide results and limits: The investigators catalogued 160 or so TCR beta chains as cytomegalovirus-associated.

Turning to this clone: No antigen is known for it.

Generated by immunoSEQ multiplex PCR, the TCRdb table keeps only in-frame clones and is missing some. The sample contains about 250,000 clones, more than 85% of which appear only once. This sequence originates from a man aged 18 to 30 in good health and CMV-seropositive. The source material was PBMCs.

CDR3 region: CASSITGQGANTEAFF. The DNA of the CDR3 is TGTGCCAGCAGCATTACAGGGCAGGGGGCGAACACTGAAGCTTTCTTT. This sequence joins TRBV5-6 and TRBJ1-1, with TRBD1 identical over 8 bases. The CDR3 is 16 residues long. CDR1 is SGHDT, CDR2 YYEEEE, per germline. The J segment lost 1 base and the V segment lost 4 bases, leaving 9 bases of the junction unmatched.